Sequencing of this TCR beta chain was carried out in a study of blood T cell repertoires in COVID-19. Sequencing used immunoSEQ multiplex PCR; TCRdb keeps in-frame clones, though not all of them. This table has some 180,000 clones, 65% to 90% appearing once. Germline V gives CDR1 DFQATT, CDR2 SNEGSKA (reference sequence). CDR3 size: 14 residues. The V end was cut by 3 bases, the J end by 4 bases, with 13 bases between. The sequence was obtained from a human donor in a cohort sampled during active COVID-19. The material sequenced was peripheral blood. V is TRBV20-1 and J is TRBJ2-1; D uncertain. The CDR3 protein is CSASGEPRYNEQFF. The CDR3 region has the DNA TGCAGTGCTAGTGGAGAGCCTCGTTACAATGAGCAGTTCTTC.